One and the same sample provided the 3 T cell receptor beta chains below, sequenced in a study of cytomegalovirus exposure and HLA in healthy donors. Produced via immunoSEQ multiplex PCR; TCRdb's table is partial and in-frame only. The table shows about 160,000 clones, with 70% to 90% occurring only once. Sequencing was carried out using PBMCs. These receptors all stem from a woman aged 25 to 39 in good health and CMV-seronegative.

CDR3 loop: CASRPPGEETEAFF. CDR3 DNA: TGTGCCAGCAGACCGCCGGGAGAGGAAACTGAAGCTTTCTTT. This chain connects TRBV7-9 to TRBJ1-1; D is uncertain. The germline V and J ends were trimmed by 6 bases and 5 bases, with 16 bases remaining between them. This CDR3 region has 14 residues. Germline lookup yields CDR1 SEHNR and CDR2 FQNEAQ (reference sequence). Based on the CDR3 plus reference TRBV7-9 and TRBJ1-1, the full variable domain is DTGVSQNPRHKITKRGQNVTFRCDPISEHNRLYWYRQTLGQGPEFLTYFQNEAQLEKSRLLSDRFSAERPKGSFSTLEIQRTEQGDSAMYLCASRPPGEETEAFFGQGTRLTVV.

This chain joins TRBV5-1 and TRBJ2-7, with 10 bases fitting TRBD1. V shed 2 bases, J shed 2 bases, and the junction held 4 bases outside the gene matches. Germline CDR1 and CDR2: SGHRS and YFSETQ. The CDR3 is made up of 15 amino acids. The CDR3 spells CASSFGGTGAYEQYF. For the CDR3, the DNA is TGCGCCAGCAGCTTTGGCGGGACAGGGGCCTACGAGCAGTACTTC.

The chain joins TRBV2 to TRBJ2-5; perhaps TRBD1 as D (6 bases). Germline V gene lookup returns CDR1 SNHLY and CDR2 FYNNEI. This CDR3 is built from 14 residues. Trimming removed 6 bases from V and 1 base from J, with 12 bases in between. CDR3: CASSHDRTQETQYF. CDR3 in DNA: TGTGCCAGCAGCCACGACAGGACCCAAGAGACCCAGTACTTC. The variable domain in full, completed from reference TRBV2 and TRBJ2-5, reads EPEVTQTPSHQVTQMGQEVILRCVPISNHLYFYWYRQILGQKVEFLVSFYNNEISEKSEIFDDQFSVERPDGSNFTLKIRSTKLEDSAMYFCASSHDRTQETQYFGPGTRLLVL.